This T cell receptor (beta chain) was obtained from a study of beta chain features in type 1 diabetes. This clone was observed a few times. This CDR3 has 15 residues. V gave up 3 bases and J gave up 6 bases, with 17 bases separating them. Germline CDR1 and CDR2: MDHEN and SYDVKM. Isolated RNA was reverse transcribed in full, so expressed TCRB transcripts were sequenced. Assay used: immunoSEQ multiplex PCR; TCRdb lists only in-frame clones, some missing. The sample carries 900,000 or so clones, 15% to 20% recorded once. The chain combines TRBV28 with TRBJ1-2, with D possibly matching TRBD1 (5 bases). The origin of this receptor is a woman in her late teens or twenties in good health. Sequencing was performed on naive CD4+ T cells from blood. The DNA of the CDR3 is TGTGCCAGCAGTTTGTCGCAGGGATGGAGACATGGCTACACCTTC. Translating gives CASSLSQGWRHGYTF.